The 5 T cell receptor beta chains presented below share a single source sample, sequenced in a study of cytomegalovirus exposure and HLA in healthy donors. Primers included in the PCR were 60 Vbeta and 13 Jbeta primers. Sequencing was performed with immunoSEQ multiplex PCR; in TCRdb, only in-frame clones are kept and a portion is missing. The profile shows around 190,000 clones, approximately 85% of them singletons. Sample: PBMCs. The receptors were sampled from a woman between 50 and 59 years old in good health and CMV-seronegative.

The rearrangement links TRBV28 to TRBJ1-1, with TRBD1 identical over 9 bases. J lost 6 bases, V lost 5 bases, and 10 bases had no gene match. Germline V gene lookup returns CDR1 MDHEN and CDR2 SYDVKM. The CDR3 extends over 15 amino acids. The CDR3 sequence is CASSRTGTGLSEAFF. Here the CDR3 DNA reads TGTGCCAGCAGTCGCACCGGGACAGGGTTATCTGAAGCTTTCTTT. The whole variable domain, filled in from reference TRBV28 and TRBJ1-1, reads DVKVTQSSRYLVKRTGEKVFLECVQDMDHENMFWYRQDPGLGLRLIYFSYDVKMKEKGDIPEGYSVSREKKERFSLILESASTNQTSMYLCASSRTGTGLSEAFFGQGTRLTVV.

Only one count was recorded for this clone. V and J are TRBV5-1 and TRBJ2-7, with 13 positions matching TRBD2. This CDR3 has 18 amino acids. Per the germline V gene, CDR1 is SGHRS and CDR2 is YFSETQ. V trimming: 0 bases; J trimming: 2 bases; junction bases outside the gene matches: 8. CDR3 residues: CASSLVSGLAGNPYEQYF. The CDR3 DNA is TGCGCCAGCAGCTTGGTGTCGGGACTAGCGGGAAACCCCTACGAGCAGTACTTC.

The chain employs TRBV28 and TRBJ1-1; a possible D gene is TRBD1 (5 bases). Trimming left V 6 bases short and J 3 bases short, with 8 bases between. Germline CDR1 and CDR2: MDHEN and SYDVKM. CDR3 size: 12 residues. The CDR3 region has the DNA TGTGCCAGCAGGTCGACAGACACTGAAGCTTTCTTT. Translation gives CASRSTDTEAFF. The variable domain in full, completed from reference TRBV28 and TRBJ1-1, reads DVKVTQSSRYLVKRTGEKVFLECVQDMDHENMFWYRQDPGLGLRLIYFSYDVKMKEKGDIPEGYSVSREKKERFSLILESASTNQTSMYLCASRSTDTEAFFGQGTRLTVV.

This sequence joins TRBV28 and TRBJ1-6; D gene uncertain. There are 15 residues in the CDR3. V was shortened by 7 bases and J by 14 bases, with 24 bases between the two germline ends. Germline CDR1 reads MDHEN; CDR2 reads SYDVKM. CDR3 in amino acids: CASNSPSPTLWTLHF. For the CDR3, the DNA is TGTGCCAGCAATTCCCCGTCCCCGACTCTCTGGACCCTCCACTTT.

This chain connects TRBV14 to TRBJ2-7; perhaps TRBD1 as D (6 bases). The CDR3 runs to 12 residues. V lost 6 bases and J lost 4, with 10 bases in between. Germline V gene lookup returns CDR1 SGHDN and CDR2 FVKESK. CDR3 sequence: CASSLQGYEQYF. The DNA for the CDR3 is TGTGCCAGCAGTCTACAGGGTTACGAGCAGTACTTC. The complete variable domain, with remaining parts taken from reference TRBV14 and TRBJ2-7, reads EAGVTQFPSHSVIEKGQTVTLRCDPISGHDNLYWYRRVMGKEIKFLLHFVKESKQDESGMPNNRFLAERTGGTYSTLKVQPAELEDSGVYFCASSLQGYEQYFGPGTRLTVT.